The 5 T cell receptor beta chains presented below share a single source sample, sequenced in a study of OX40 agonist ivuxolimab in advanced cancers. Data came from immunoSEQ multiplex PCR; TCRdb stores just in-frame clones and leaves some out. The data contain just under 60,000 clones, roughly nine tenths of them singletons. Sample: CD4+ or CD8+ T cells sorted from blood, taken in a trial of the OX40 agonist ivuxolimab. These receptors originate from an adult with an advanced solid tumor such as melanoma, head and neck, liver or kidney cancer.

The chain recombines TRBV7-9 with TRBJ2-5; 7 nucleotides align to TRBD2. The germline V gene encodes CDR1 SEHNR and CDR2 FQNEAQ (reference sequence). The CDR3 totals 15 residues. V was clipped by 0 bases and J by 5 bases; unmatched bases: 6. The CDR3: CASSLAGGPDETQYF. In DNA form, the CDR3 reads TGTGCCAGCAGCTTAGCGGGAGGGCCGGATGAGACCCAGTACTTC. The entire variable domain, with the rest obtained from reference TRBV7-9 and TRBJ2-5, is as follows: DTGVSQNPRHKITKRGQNVTFRCDPISEHNRLYWYRQTLGQGPEFLTYFQNEAQLEKSRLLSDRFSAERPKGSFSTLEIQRTEQGDSAMYLCASSLAGGPDETQYFGPGTRLLVL.

The chain combines TRBV23-1 with TRBJ2-1; 9 bases fit TRBD2. TRBV23-1 falls under the ORF class, with uncertain function. Germline trimming cut 4 bases from V and 7 bases from J; bases unmatched to any gene: 14. CDR3 size: 17 residues. The CDR3 loop reads CASSRAAGGRVVNEQFF. The DNA of the CDR3 is TGCGCCAGCAGTCGGGCGGCGGGCGGGAGGGTGGTGAATGAGCAGTTCTTC.

The V gene is TRBV10-2, the J gene TRBJ1-5, with D uncertain. The CDR3 is 12 residues long. In germline, CDR1 is WSHSY, CDR2 SAAADI. The V and J ends lost 7 bases and 6 bases respectively, with 10 bases between them. The CDR3 DNA follows: TGCGCCAGCACCACCGGACTTCAGCCCCAGCATTTT. Protein sequence: CASTTGLQPQHF.

This chain uses TRBV7-2 with TRBJ2-7; 10 bases align to TRBD1. The germline V gene has CDR1 SGHTA and CDR2 FQGNSA. The CDR3 extends over 13 amino acids. J was trimmed by 4 bases and V by 4 bases; bases with no gene match: 1. In nucleotides, the CDR3 is TGTGCCAGCAGCTGGGACAGGGGTTACGAGCAGTACTTC. As protein: CASSWDRGYEQYF.

The chain joins TRBV7-9 to TRBJ2-7, with D unresolved. V lost 5 bases and J 7 bases, leaving 18 bases between the germline ends. The CDR3 loop spans 14 amino acids. Germline loops: CDR1 SEHNR, CDR2 FQNEAQ (reference sequence). This CDR3 reads CASSPRDAPREQYF. As DNA, the CDR3 is TGTGCCAGCAGCCCCAGAGATGCTCCTAGGGAGCAGTACTTC. Using reference TRBV7-9 and TRBJ2-7 for the parts outside the CDR3, the full variable domain is DTGVSQNPRHKITKRGQNVTFRCDPISEHNRLYWYRQTLGQGPEFLTYFQNEAQLEKSRLLSDRFSAERPKGSFSTLEIQRTEQGDSAMYLCASSPRDAPREQYFGPGTRLTVT.